This is a list of T cell receptor beta chains from one sample in a study of metastatic and nonmetastatic thyroid tumors. MiXCR reprocessed the PCR reads for TCRdb. The sample lists around 9,000 clones, roughly a quarter occurring once. The sample taken for sequencing was adjacent normal tissue. The receptors shown here come from a female donor with papillary thyroid cancer or a benign thyroid nodule (not recorded which). Some clones in this sample may be carry-over from other donors' samples. Both conserved end residues are part of each CDR3. D genes are given only for firm matches. Size values are once, few and many counts, or a class for expanded clones, and some rows have none.

CDR3nt: TGTGCCAGCAGGGGGCCGGGACGGCTTACTTCACCCCTCCACTTT; CDR3aa: CASRGPGRLTSPLHF; abundance: few; j_gene: TRBJ1-6; d_gene: -; v_gene: TRBV27
CDR3nt: TGCAGTGCTAGTCTCCTGTGGGACACTGAAGCTTTCTTT; CDR3aa: CSASLLWDTEAFF; abundance: medium-sized; j_gene: TRBJ1-1; d_gene: -; v_gene: TRBV20-1
CDR3nt: TGCGCCAGCAGTGGAAAAGGGAGGGCTCAGCCCCAGCATTTT; CDR3aa: CASSGKGRAQPQHF; abundance: -; j_gene: TRBJ1-5; d_gene: -; v_gene: TRBV10-1
CDR3nt: TGCGCCAGCAGCCAACAGGGGTACGAGCAGTACTTC; CDR3aa: CASSQQGYEQYF; abundance: -; j_gene: TRBJ2-7; d_gene: -; v_gene: TRBV4-1
CDR3nt: TGTGCCAGCCGGACAGGGTACGAGCAGTACTTC; CDR3aa: CASRTGYEQYF; abundance: medium-sized; j_gene: TRBJ2-7; d_gene: TRBD1; v_gene: TRBV27
CDR3nt: TGTGCCAGCACCCCATCCCAACAGGGGGTCCGGGAGACCCAGTACTTC; CDR3aa: CASTPSQQGVRETQYF; abundance: -; j_gene: TRBJ2-5; d_gene: TRBD1; v_gene: TRBV11-2
CDR3nt: TGTGCCAGCAGTCTAAGGACGACAGGCCTAGAAAAACTGTTTTTT; CDR3aa: CASSLRTTGLEKLFF; abundance: -; j_gene: TRBJ1-4; d_gene: -; v_gene: TRBV25-1
CDR3nt: TGTGCCAGCAGGATCCCCCCGGGGACGAGCCAGTATTTT; CDR3aa: CASRIPPGTSQYF; abundance: -; j_gene: TRBJ2-3; d_gene: -; v_gene: TRBV11-3
CDR3nt: TGTGCCACCAGTGATTCGGGACAGGGGTCCTACAATGAGCAGTTCTTC; CDR3aa: CATSDSGQGSYNEQFF; abundance: few; j_gene: TRBJ2-1; d_gene: TRBD1; v_gene: TRBV24-1
CDR3nt: TGTGCCAGCCCTGTTGGACAAGATGGTAATCAGCCCCAGCATTTT; CDR3aa: CASPVGQDGNQPQHF; abundance: few; j_gene: TRBJ1-5; d_gene: -; v_gene: TRBV25-1
CDR3nt: TGTGCCAGCAGCCAAGTTGGTGTCGAGCCGTACAATGAGCAGTTCTTC; CDR3aa: CASSQVGVEPYNEQFF; abundance: many; j_gene: TRBJ2-1; d_gene: -; v_gene: TRBV3-1
CDR3nt: TGTGCCAGCAGCCAAACCGACAACTCTGGGGCCAACGTCCTGACTTTC; CDR3aa: CASSQTDNSGANVLTF; abundance: many; j_gene: TRBJ2-6; d_gene: -; v_gene: TRBV4-2
CDR3nt: TGTGCCAGCAGAGCCTGGGACTCGCACAATGAGCAGTTCTTC; CDR3aa: CASRAWDSHNEQFF; abundance: -; j_gene: TRBJ2-1; d_gene: -; v_gene: TRBV2
CDR3nt: TGTGCCAGCAGCTTAGCCGGGGGGACCCTGTACTTC; CDR3aa: CASSLAGGTLYF; abundance: medium-sized; j_gene: TRBJ2-7; d_gene: TRBD2; v_gene: TRBV7-9
CDR3nt: TGCAGTGCTAGAGAGACTAACACCGGGGAGCTGTTTTTT; CDR3aa: CSARETNTGELFF; abundance: medium-sized; j_gene: TRBJ2-2; d_gene: -; v_gene: TRBV20-1
CDR3nt: TGTGCCAGCAGTGATAACCCTTCCTCTGGAAACACCATATATTTT; CDR3aa: CASSDNPSSGNTIYF; abundance: medium-sized; j_gene: TRBJ1-3; d_gene: -; v_gene: TRBV6-1
CDR3nt: TGTGCCAGCAGAGCCGGGACAAACCCTTACAATGAGCAGTTCTTC; CDR3aa: CASRAGTNPYNEQFF; abundance: few; j_gene: TRBJ2-1; d_gene: -; v_gene: TRBV12-3/TRBV12-4
CDR3nt: TGTGCCAGCAGCCGCACGGCCGGAGCGGAGCTGTTTTTT; CDR3aa: CASSRTAGAELFF; abundance: few; j_gene: TRBJ2-2; d_gene: -; v_gene: TRBV6-1
CDR3nt: TGCGCCAGCAGTGTCGGGACCACCTGGATCTACGAGCAGTACTTC; CDR3aa: CASSVGTTWIYEQYF; abundance: few; j_gene: TRBJ2-7; d_gene: -; v_gene: TRBV10-2
CDR3nt: TGTGCCACCCGGGACAGGGGAGCCTACGAGCAGTACTTC; CDR3aa: CATRDRGAYEQYF; abundance: medium-sized; j_gene: TRBJ2-7; d_gene: TRBD1; v_gene: TRBV19
CDR3nt: TGTGCCAGCAGCCACCGACACAGGGGGAGCAATCAGCCCCAGCATTTT; CDR3aa: CASSHRHRGSNQPQHF; abundance: many; j_gene: TRBJ1-5; d_gene: TRBD1; v_gene: TRBV5-5
CDR3nt: TGCGCCAGCAGACTGGAAGGGACTGAAGCTTTCTTT; CDR3aa: CASRLEGTEAFF; abundance: -; j_gene: TRBJ1-1; d_gene: -; v_gene: TRBV4-1
CDR3nt: TGTGCCAGCAGCCCTGTAGCGGGAGTGGCTAAGGAGACCCAGTACTTC; CDR3aa: CASSPVAGVAKETQYF; abundance: many; j_gene: TRBJ2-5; d_gene: TRBD2; v_gene: TRBV2
CDR3nt: TGTGCCATCCAGCCCCCGGGACTAGGCCACTACGAGCAGTACTTC; CDR3aa: CAIQPPGLGHYEQYF; abundance: -; j_gene: TRBJ2-7; d_gene: TRBD2; v_gene: TRBV6-4
CDR3nt: TGCAGTGCAGCTCTAGCGGGAGGGGCCTACGAGCAGTACTTC; CDR3aa: CSAALAGGAYEQYF; abundance: -; j_gene: TRBJ2-7; d_gene: TRBD2; v_gene: TRBV20-1
CDR3nt: TGTGCCAGCAGTTTAGAGGCAGCTCACTACGAGCAGTACTTC; CDR3aa: CASSLEAAHYEQYF; abundance: medium-sized; j_gene: TRBJ2-7; d_gene: -; v_gene: TRBV12-3/TRBV12-4